These T cell receptor beta chains were read from a single sample in a study of blood T cell repertoires in COVID-19. Libraries were prepared by immunoSEQ multiplex PCR; TCRdb keeps only in-frame clonotypes and omits some of them. Among 250,000 to 350,000 clones listed, 85% to 90% were seen once. Material for sequencing was peripheral blood. The origin of the receptors is a woman under 40 with COVID-19, enrolled during active disease. The CDR3 runs from the conserved cysteine through the conserved F or W. Each record gives: CDR3 protein, CDR3 DNA, V gene, clone size, J gene, D gene. The D gene is left open where the match is weak. Clone size, where shown, is once, few, many, or a class for clones that have expanded.

cdr3_aa: CASGQGSPGELFF
cdr3_nt: TGTGCCAGCGGACAGGGGTCCCCCGGGGAGCTGTTTTTT
v_call: TRBV19
clone_size: NA
j_call: TRBJ2-2
d_call: TRBD1

cdr3_aa: CASSLTGGAGDYGYTF
cdr3_nt: TGCGCCAGCAGCTTGACAGGGGGCGCAGGGGACTATGGCTACACCTTC
v_call: TRBV5-1
clone_size: NA
j_call: TRBJ1-2
d_call: TRBD1

cdr3_aa: CASSLDVSGNTEAFF
cdr3_nt: TGTGCCAGCAGCTTAGATGTTTCGGGGAACACTGAAGCTTTCTTT
v_call: TRBV7-9
clone_size: NA
j_call: TRBJ1-1
d_call: NA

cdr3_aa: CAGSTGGAGQPQHF
cdr3_nt: TGTGCCGGCTCGACAGGGGGCGCGGGTCAGCCCCAGCATTTT
v_call: TRBV19
clone_size: NA
j_call: TRBJ1-5
d_call: TRBD1

cdr3_aa: CASRGDSVEAFF
cdr3_nt: TGTGCCAGCAGGGGGGACAGTGTCGAAGCTTTCTTT
v_call: TRBV2
clone_size: NA
j_call: TRBJ1-1
d_call: TRBD1

cdr3_aa: CAWGRGGQGAYEQYF
cdr3_nt: TGTGCCTGGGGAAGAGGGGGACAGGGGGCGTACGAGCAGTACTTC
v_call: TRBV30
clone_size: NA
j_call: TRBJ2-7
d_call: TRBD1

cdr3_aa: CASSGTSQAYEQYF
cdr3_nt: TGTGCCAGCAGTGGGACTAGCCAAGCCTACGAGCAGTACTTC
v_call: TRBV7-9
clone_size: once
j_call: TRBJ2-7
d_call: TRBD2

cdr3_aa: CASKGREGRMNTEAFF
cdr3_nt: TGTGCCAGCAAGGGCAGGGAGGGACGAATGAACACTGAAGCTTTCTTT
v_call: TRBV27
clone_size: NA
j_call: TRBJ1-1
d_call: NA

cdr3_aa: CASSEDSSGANVLTF
cdr3_nt: TGTGCCAGCAGTGAAGACAGCTCTGGGGCCAACGTCCTGACTTTC
v_call: TRBV6-1
clone_size: NA
j_call: TRBJ2-6
d_call: NA

cdr3_aa: CASSLSGFSYEQYF
cdr3_nt: TGTGCCAGCAGTTTATCGGGCTTCTCCTACGAGCAGTACTTC
v_call: TRBV27
clone_size: NA
j_call: TRBJ2-7
d_call: NA

cdr3_aa: CASSWGGGRGEKLFF
cdr3_nt: TGTGCCAGCAGCTGGGGAGGAGGGCGGGGTGAAAAACTGTTTTTT
v_call: TRBV5-4
clone_size: NA
j_call: TRBJ1-4
d_call: NA

cdr3_aa: CASSSLAGVLHNEQFF
cdr3_nt: TGTGCCAGCTCATCACTAGCGGGAGTCCTCCACAATGAGCAGTTCTTC
v_call: TRBV18
clone_size: NA
j_call: TRBJ2-1
d_call: TRBD2

cdr3_aa: CASSLSVVGGNGYTF
cdr3_nt: TGTGCCAGCAGTTTATCGGTGGTCGGGGGAAATGGCTACACCTTC
v_call: TRBV27
clone_size: NA
j_call: TRBJ1-2
d_call: NA

cdr3_aa: CASSQGAGAYEQYF
cdr3_nt: TGCGCCAGCAGCCAAGGGGCGGGGGCCTACGAGCAGTACTTC
v_call: TRBV4-1
clone_size: NA
j_call: TRBJ2-7
d_call: TRBD2

cdr3_aa: CASRPQGTGVREQYF
cdr3_nt: TGTGCCAGCAGGCCGCAAGGGACAGGGGTACGCGAGCAGTACTTC
v_call: TRBV6-5
clone_size: NA
j_call: TRBJ2-7
d_call: TRBD1

cdr3_aa: CASSDGTGEDGELFF
cdr3_nt: TGCGCCAGCAGCGACGGGACAGGGGAGGACGGGGAGCTGTTTTTT
v_call: TRBV5-1
clone_size: NA
j_call: TRBJ2-2
d_call: TRBD1

cdr3_aa: CASSPRDMVTEAFF
cdr3_nt: TGTGCCAGCAGTCCACGGGACATGGTCACTGAAGCTTTCTTT
v_call: TRBV28
clone_size: NA
j_call: TRBJ1-1
d_call: NA

cdr3_aa: CATSLASTDTQYF
cdr3_nt: TGTGCCACCAGCCTAGCGAGCACAGATACGCAGTATTTT
v_call: TRBV15
clone_size: NA
j_call: TRBJ2-3
d_call: NA

cdr3_aa: CASSRGLLGETQYF
cdr3_nt: TGTGCCAGCAGCCGGGGACTTTTGGGGGAGACCCAGTACTTC
v_call: TRBV11-2
clone_size: NA
j_call: TRBJ2-5
d_call: NA

cdr3_aa: CASSDIGYGYTF
cdr3_nt: TGTGCCAGCAGTGATATCGGGTATGGCTACACCTTC
v_call: TRBV6-1
clone_size: NA
j_call: TRBJ1-2
d_call: NA

cdr3_aa: CASSPPRETQYF
cdr3_nt: TGTGCCAGCAGTCCTCCCCGAGAGACCCAGTACTTC
v_call: TRBV6-6
clone_size: NA
j_call: TRBJ2-5
d_call: NA